Presented here are 30 T cell receptor beta chains from one specimen sequenced in a study of cytomegalovirus exposure and HLA in healthy donors. The PCR employed 60 Vbeta primers together with 13 Jbeta primers. Data came from immunoSEQ multiplex PCR; TCRdb stores just in-frame clones and leaves some out. Among fewer than 200,000 clones listed, more than 75% were seen once. Source material: PBMCs. All receptors come from a girl under three years old in good health and CMV-seronegative.

The rearrangement links TRBV20-1 to TRBJ2-1; D is possibly TRBD2 (6 bases). CDR1 DFQATT and CDR2 SNEGSKA come from the germline V gene (reference sequence). The V and J ends lost 5 bases and 13 bases respectively, with 12 bases between them. The CDR3 is made up of 10 amino acids. This CDR3 reads CSAGGTSQFF. The CDR3 DNA sequence: TGCAGTGCTGGGGGGACCAGCCAGTTCTTC.

This clone was observed a single time. The CDR3 protein is CASSRDPQGAYNEQFF. DNA of the CDR3: TGTGCCAGCAGTAGGGACCCCCAGGGGGCCTACAATGAGCAGTTCTTC. The chain combines TRBV5-6 with TRBJ2-1, with 7 bases that match TRBD1. Germline V lookup: CDR1 SGHDT, CDR2 YYEEEE. The CDR3 extends over 16 amino acids. After removal of 5 bases from V and 2 bases from J, the junction contained 10 bases not matched to a gene.

The chain employs TRBV4-1 and TRBJ1-2, with TRBD1 matching over 7 bases. V shed 3 bases, J shed 9 bases, and the junction held 4 bases outside the gene matches. The CDR3 is 12 amino acids. The germline V gene has CDR1 MGHRA and CDR2 YSYEKL. CDR3 protein: CASSHTTGSYTF. The DNA of the CDR3 is TGCGCCAGCAGCCATACGACAGGGAGCTACACCTTC.

The chain combines TRBV5-1 with TRBJ2-3; maybe TRBD2 (7 bases). V lost 1 base and J lost 1, with 10 bases in between. The germline gives CDR1 SGHRS, CDR2 YFSETQ. CDR3 length equals 15 residues. The CDR3 sequence is CASSLWGGGTDTQYF. The DNA of the CDR3 is TGCGCCAGCAGCTTGTGGGGGGGCGGCACAGATACGCAGTATTTT.

The genes are TRBV29-1 and TRBJ2-1, with 12 bases that match TRBD2. Germline V lookup: CDR1 SQVTM, CDR2 ANQGSEA. The CDR3 has 15 residues. The V and J ends lost 7 bases and 4 bases, in that order; junction bases with no gene match: 8. DNA of the CDR3: TGCAGCGGTCGAACCGGGACTAGCGGGTACAATGAGCAGTTCTTC. It encodes CSGRTGTSGYNEQFF.

The V call is TRBV6-5, the J call TRBJ2-3, with a weak D call TRBD1 (5 bases). V lost 6 bases and J lost 4, with 14 bases in between. CDR1 and CDR2 (germline): MNHEY, SVGAGI. The CDR3 covers 14 residues. CDR3 sequence: CASRQITGADTQYF. The CDR3, as DNA: TGTGCCAGCAGACAGATAACAGGAGCAGATACGCAGTATTTT.

This sequence joins TRBV4-1 and TRBJ2-5; TRBD2 matches 8 bases. Germline assignment: CDR1 MGHRA and CDR2 YSYEKL. This CDR3 comprises 18 residues. J lost 0 bases, V lost 0 bases, and 9 bases had no gene match. The CDR3 here is CASSQDWGSSGYQETQYF. The DNA of the CDR3 is TGCGCCAGCAGCCAAGATTGGGGGTCTAGCGGGTACCAAGAGACCCAGTACTTC.

The genes are TRBV27 and TRBJ1-2; TRBD1 matches 9 bases. V gave up 5 bases and J gave up 8 bases; unmatched junction bases: 12. This CDR3 comprises 15 residues. The V gene's germline CDR1 is MNHEY and CDR2 SMNVEV (reference sequence). DNA for the CDR3: TGTGCCAGCAGTCATTCCACCGGGACAGGGTTCGGCTACACCTTC. This codes for CASSHSTGTGFGYTF.

Regarding this clone: A junction end diverges from the germline sequence, so it may reflect a read error. This chain links TRBV7-7 with TRBJ2-2, with D maybe TRBD1 (6 bases). This CDR3 has 14 residues. In germline, CDR1 is SSHAT, CDR2 FNYEAQ (reference sequence). The CDR3, as DNA: TGTGCTAGCAGCGCGACAGGTCCCACCGGGGAGCTGTTTTTT. This translates into CASSATGPTGELFF. The variable domain in full, with the rest retrieved from reference TRBV7-7 and TRBJ2-2, is GAGVSQSPRYKVTKRGQDVTLRCDPISSHATLYWYQQALGQGPEFLTYFNYEAQPDKSGLPSDRFSAERPEGSISTLTIQRTEQRDSAMYRCASSATGPTGELFFGEGSRLTVL.

This chain connects TRBV7-6 to TRBJ2-3, with 10 bases aligning to TRBD2. CDR1 is SGHVS, CDR2 FNYEAQ, per germline. The CDR3 has 15 residues. The ends lost 1 base at V and 9 bases at J; junction bases unmatched: 7. The CDR3 nucleotides read TGTGCCAGCAGCTTAGAGCGAGCGGGGGGGCACACGCAGTATTTT. Its protein is CASSLERAGGHTQYF.

This CDR3 is CASSWRRGGNQPQHF. The CDR3 coding sequence is TGTGCCAGCAGTTGGAGGAGGGGGGGGAATCAGCCCCAGCATTTT. The chain joins TRBV6-9 to TRBJ1-5; maybe TRBD1 (6 bases). The CDR3 spans 15 residues. V lost 4 bases and J lost 4, with 14 bases in between. From germline, CDR1 is MNHGY and CDR2 SVAAGI.

The genes are TRBV5-6 and TRBJ2-5; 7 bases are a match to TRBD2. With V trimmed by 6 bases and J by 10 bases, 15 bases remained unmatched. There are 14 residues in the CDR3. Germline values: CDR1 SGHDT, CDR2 YYEEEE. This chain's CDR3 is CASTLPGRVEGQYF. The CDR3 nucleotides read TGTGCCAGCACGCTCCCGGGGAGGGTGGAAGGCCAGTACTTC.

This rearrangement joins TRBV4-1 to TRBJ2-1, with 7 bases identical to TRBD2. The germline CDR1 and CDR2 sequences are MGHRA and YSYEKL. J gave up 2 bases and V 1 base, and 2 bases lay outside the gene matches. This CDR3 comprises 15 residues. CDR3 DNA sequence: TGCGCCAGCAGCCAAGTGGGAGGGCCCTACAATGAGCAGTTCTTC. Encoded protein: CASSQVGGPYNEQFF.

In its sample, this clone was seen once. J is TRBJ1-6 and V is TRBV7-8; 7 bases are a match to TRBD1. The CDR3 covers 15 residues. Germline V gene lookup returns CDR1 SGHVS and CDR2 FQNEAQ. The J segment lost 7 bases and the V segment lost 4 bases, leaving 7 bases of the junction unmatched. CDR3 in DNA: TGTGCCAGCAGCTACCTCAGGGGGAAAAATTCACCCCTCCACTTT. Translated: CASSYLRGKNSPLHF.

The chain joins TRBV19 to TRBJ1-2; tentatively, D is TRBD1 (5 bases). Per germline, CDR1 LNHDA and CDR2 SQIVND (reference sequence). The CDR3 length is 15 residues. V was shortened by 7 bases and J by 8 bases, with 23 bases between the two germline ends. This CDR3 is CASTRSDRRQLGYTF. For the CDR3, the DNA is TGTGCCAGTACGCGATCCGACCGTAGACAGTTGGGCTACACCTTC.

V and J are TRBV2 and TRBJ1-1; D not certain. The CDR3 totals 13 residues. V was pared by 0 bases and J by 7 bases, with 9 bases between. Germline assignment: CDR1 SNHLY and CDR2 FYNNEI. CDR3 coding DNA: TGTGCCAGCAGTGAAGCGCTCGGTGGTGAAGCTTTCTTT. This gives the protein CASSEALGGEAFF.

The chain recombines TRBV5-4 with TRBJ2-5; the D is unclear. Germline V gives CDR1 SGHNT, CDR2 YYREEE (reference sequence). The CDR3 runs 11 residues. V was pared by 5 bases and J by 4 bases, with 6 bases between. The CDR3 bases are TGTGCCAGCAGTGAGAGAGAGACCCAGTACTTC. Translating gives CASSERETQYF.

The J gene is TRBJ2-1, the V gene TRBV6-5, with 7 positions matching TRBD2. Germline values: CDR1 MNHEY, CDR2 SVGAGI. Unmatched junction bases numbered 9, after V lost 6 bases and J lost 4 bases. This CDR3 has 15 amino acids. The CDR3, as DNA: TGTGCCAGCAGGACCCAAGCGGGAAGATACAATGAGCAGTTCTTC. The encoded protein is CASRTQAGRYNEQFF.

The V call is TRBV19, the J call TRBJ2-5; TRBD1 matches 7 bases. The CDR3 is 13 residues long. Trimming removed 7 bases from V and 5 bases from J; junction bases left unmatched: 7. The germline V gene encodes CDR1 LNHDA and CDR2 SQIVND (reference sequence). The CDR3: CASTDGTAETQYF. The CDR3 DNA reads as TGTGCCAGTACCGACGGGACAGCGGAGACCCAGTACTTC.

The V call is TRBV5-4, the J call TRBJ2-5; 8 bases map to TRBD2. Germline trimming cut 4 bases from V and 3 bases from J; bases unmatched to any gene: 5. Germline lookup yields CDR1 SGHNT and CDR2 YYREEE (reference sequence). The CDR3 consists of 14 residues. The chain's CDR3 is CASSPTSAEETQYF. The CDR3 DNA sequence: TGTGCCAGCAGCCCGACTAGCGCCGAAGAGACCCAGTACTTC.

The rearrangement links TRBV15 to TRBJ2-3; 13 nucleotides match TRBD2. The CDR3 loop spans 18 amino acids. Germline assignment: CDR1 LNHNV and CDR2 YYDKDF (reference sequence). V gave up 5 bases and J gave up 2 bases; unmatched junction bases: 10. CDR3 residues: CATSFGLAGVQFTDTQYF. The CDR3 coding sequence is TGTGCCACCAGCTTCGGACTAGCGGGGGTGCAGTTCACAGATACGCAGTATTTT.

The chain is built from TRBV4-3 and TRBJ2-1, with 7 nucleotides matching TRBD2. Germline CDR1 LGHNA, CDR2 YSLEER. Losses at the gene ends were 0 bases for V and 6 bases for J; bases not matched to a gene: 8. The CDR3 totals 16 residues. The CDR3 coding sequence is TGCGCCAGCAGCCAAGAATCGCTAGCGGAGTTCAATGAGCAGTTCTTC. This translates into CASSQESLAEFNEQFF.

V and J are TRBV11-2 and TRBJ2-1; 12 bases align to TRBD2. V trimming: 6 bases; J trimming: 7 bases; junction bases outside the gene matches: 7. This CDR3 spans 15 amino acids. CDR1 is SGHAT, CDR2 FQNNGV, per germline. CDR3 coding DNA: TGTGCCAGCAGAACGCTAGCGGGGGGGCGTAATGAGCAGTTCTTC. Translated, it gives CASRTLAGGRNEQFF.

The chain has TRBV11-2 and TRBJ1-2; D remains ambiguous. Per the germline V gene, CDR1 is SGHAT and CDR2 is FQNNGV. This CDR3 comprises 14 residues. V gave up 1 base and J gave up 1 base, with 7 bases separating them. Here the CDR3 reads CASSLAADNYGYTF. The CDR3 coding sequence is TGTGCCAGCAGCTTAGCAGCGGATAACTATGGCTACACCTTC. Based on the CDR3 plus reference TRBV11-2 and TRBJ1-2, the full variable domain is EAGVAQSPRYKIIEKRQSVAFWCNPISGHATLYWYQQILGQGPKLLIQFQNNGVVDDSQLPKDRFSAERLKGVDSTLKIQPAKLEDSAVYLCASSLAADNYGYTFGSGTRLTVV.

The rearrangement joins TRBV9 to TRBJ2-5; possibly TRBD1 for D (5 bases). Deletions cut 4 bases from V and 6 bases from J, with 13 bases between. The V gene's germline CDR1 is SGDLS and CDR2 YYNGEE. This CDR3 has 13 residues. CDR3 loop: CASSPLAGKTQYF. The CDR3 region has the DNA TGTGCCAGCAGCCCCCTGGCAGGGAAGACCCAGTACTTC. The whole variable domain, filled in from reference TRBV9 and TRBJ2-5, reads DSGVTQTPKHLITATGQRVTLRCSPRSGDLSVYWYQQSLDQGLQFLIQYYNGEERAKGNILERFSAQQFPDLHSELNLSSLELGDSALYFCASSPLAGKTQYFGPGTRLLVL.

The rearrangement joins TRBV7-6 to TRBJ2-5; tentatively, D is TRBD1 (6 bases). This CDR3 has 15 amino acids. The V end lost 0 bases, the J end lost 5 bases, and 13 bases lay between the germline ends. Germline V gene data show CDR1 as SGHVS and CDR2 as FNYEAQ. The chain's CDR3 is CASSLAGSQGETQYF. The CDR3 nucleotides are TGTGCCAGCAGCTTAGCTGGCTCCCAGGGGGAGACCCAGTACTTC.

The chain joins TRBV5-4 to TRBJ2-5, with D possibly being TRBD2 (7 bases). V was shortened by 2 bases and J by 2 bases, with 10 bases between the two germline ends. In germline, CDR1 is SGHNT, CDR2 YYREEE (reference sequence). The CDR3 length is 14 residues. CDR3 in amino acids: CASSLGGGQETQYF. The CDR3 DNA reads as TGTGCCAGCAGCTTAGGGGGAGGGCAAGAGACCCAGTACTTC.

DNA for the CDR3: TGTGCCTGGGGGGGGACTAGCGGGAGGGAGGGCGAGCAGTACTTC. As protein: CAWGGTSGREGEQYF. The V gene is TRBV30, the J gene TRBJ2-7; TRBD2 agrees at 16 bases. Germline trimming cut 5 bases from V and 6 bases from J; bases unmatched to any gene: 7. Germline loops: CDR1 GTSNPN, CDR2 SVGIG (reference sequence). This CDR3 region has 15 residues.

This clone was detected only a few times. The rearrangement joins TRBV6-1 to TRBJ2-3, with D possibly TRBD1 on 6 matching bases. CDR1 MNHNS and CDR2 SASEGT come from the germline V gene. This CDR3 has 16 residues. V lost 1 base and J lost 6, with 17 bases in between. Written as DNA, the CDR3 is TGTGCCAGCAGTGAAGAGCCCAGGGGCGCAGGGGATACGCAGTATTTT. It is translated as CASSEEPRGAGDTQYF.

The chain couples TRBV19 to TRBJ1-2, with 7 positions matching TRBD1. The J segment lost 3 bases and the V segment lost 7 bases, leaving 8 bases of the junction unmatched. CDR1 is LNHDA and CDR2 is SQIVND in the germline V gene (reference sequence). The length of the CDR3 is 14 residues. In DNA, the CDR3 is TGTGCCAGTAACACAGGGGAATGGGACTATGGCTACACCTTC. It specifies CASNTGEWDYGYTF.